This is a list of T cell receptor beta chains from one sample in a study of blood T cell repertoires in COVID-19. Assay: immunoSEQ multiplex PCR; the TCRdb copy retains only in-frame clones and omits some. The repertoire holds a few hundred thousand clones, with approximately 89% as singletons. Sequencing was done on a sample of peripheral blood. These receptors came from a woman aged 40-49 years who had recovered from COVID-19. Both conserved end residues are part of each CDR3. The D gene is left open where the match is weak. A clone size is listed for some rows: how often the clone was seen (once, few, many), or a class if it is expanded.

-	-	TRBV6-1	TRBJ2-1	CASSGSQGNEQFF	TGTGCCAGCAGTGGATCACAGGGCAATGAGCAGTTCTTC
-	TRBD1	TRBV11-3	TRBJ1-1	CASSLGTGVHTEAFF	TGTGCCAGCAGCTTAGGGACAGGGGTGCACACTGAAGCTTTCTTT
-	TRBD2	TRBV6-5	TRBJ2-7	CASNPSGGFSYEQYF	TGTGCCAGCAACCCTAGCGGGGGGTTTTCCTACGAGCAGTACTTC
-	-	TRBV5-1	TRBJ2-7	CASSTYEQYF	TGCGCCAGCAGTACCTACGAGCAGTACTTC
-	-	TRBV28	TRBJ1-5	CASSLTGYSNQPQHF	TGTGCCAGCAGTTTAACAGGCTATAGCAATCAGCCCCAGCATTTT
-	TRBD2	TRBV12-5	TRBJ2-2	CASGLPPTDKTSGRWGTGELFF	TGTGCTAGTGGTTTGCCCCCCACCGATAAGACTAGCGGGAGGTGGGGGACCGGGGAGCTGTTTTTT
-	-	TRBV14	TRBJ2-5	CASSQATQTQYF	TGTGCCAGCAGCCAAGCTACCCAGACCCAGTACTTC
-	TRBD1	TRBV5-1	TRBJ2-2	CASSSLPSTGITGELFF	TGCGCCAGCAGCTCGCTCCCCTCGACAGGGATAACCGGGGAGCTGTTTTTT
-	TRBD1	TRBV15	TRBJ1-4	CATSNRRDRGEKLFF	TGTGCCACCAGCAATAGAAGGGACAGGGGTGAAAAACTGTTTTTT
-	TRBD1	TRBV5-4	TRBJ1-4	CASSFTGAGEKLFF	TGTGCCAGCAGCTTTACAGGGGCCGGCGAAAAACTGTTTTTT
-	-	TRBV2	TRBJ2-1	CASSERNEQFF	TGTGCCAGCAGTGAGCGGAATGAGCAGTTCTTC
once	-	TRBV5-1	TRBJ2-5	CASSFQGILETQYF	TGCGCCAGCAGCTTTCAGGGTATCTTAGAGACCCAGTACTTC
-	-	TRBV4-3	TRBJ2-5	CASSRTSWETQYF	TGCGCCAGCAGCCGAACTAGCTGGGAGACCCAGTACTTC
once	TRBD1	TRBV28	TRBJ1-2	CASSFLAGDRGYTF	TGTGCCAGCAGTTTTTTGGCCGGGGACAGGGGCTACACCTTC
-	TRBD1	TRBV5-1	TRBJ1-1	CASSPFNLTGATEAFF	TGCGCCAGCAGCCCCTTTAATCTAACAGGGGCCACTGAAGCTTTCTTT
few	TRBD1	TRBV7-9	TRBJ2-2	CASSSGGFTGELFF	TGTGCCAGCAGCTCAGGGGGCTTCACCGGGGAGCTGTTTTTT
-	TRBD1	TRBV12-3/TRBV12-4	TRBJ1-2	CASRQGASKDTF	TGTGCCAGCAGGCAGGGGGCCTCAAAGGACACCTTC
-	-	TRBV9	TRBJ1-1	CASSVQSSGTEAFF	TGTGCCAGCAGCGTTCAGTCGTCTGGCACTGAAGCTTTCTTT
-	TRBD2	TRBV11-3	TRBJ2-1	CASSSYGGGSVHNEQFF	TGTGCCAGCAGCTCGTACGGTGGCGGGAGTGTCCACAATGAGCAGTTCTTC
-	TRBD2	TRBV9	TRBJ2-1	CASSVETSGTHEQFF	TGTGCCAGCAGCGTAGAAACTAGCGGGACACATGAGCAGTTCTTC
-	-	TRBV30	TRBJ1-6	CAWSGRARGNSPLHF	TGTGCCTGGAGTGGAAGGGCCAGGGGTAATTCACCCCTCCACTTT
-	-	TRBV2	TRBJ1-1	CASRLQGPGENTEAFF	TGTGCCAGCAGATTACAGGGTCCAGGGGAGAACACTGAAGCTTTCTTT
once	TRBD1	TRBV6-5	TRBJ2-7	CASSRDRVDEQYF	TGTGCCAGCAGCCGGGACAGGGTCGACGAGCAGTACTTC
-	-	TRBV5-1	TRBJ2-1	CASSLEAFEQFF	TGCGCCAGCAGCTTAGAAGCGTTTGAGCAGTTCTTC
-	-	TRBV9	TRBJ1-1	CASSARIGAKTEAFF	TGTGCCAGCAGCGCCCGGATCGGAGCCAAAACTGAAGCTTTCTTT
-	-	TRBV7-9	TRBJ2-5	CASSLGRIDAETQYF	TGTGCCAGCAGCTTAGGGAGGATAGATGCAGAGACCCAGTACTTC
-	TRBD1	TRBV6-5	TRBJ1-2	CASSYGQGKGGYTF	TGTGCCAGCAGTTACGGACAGGGGAAGGGTGGCTACACCTTC
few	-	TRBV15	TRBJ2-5	CATSYQGQTQYF	TGTGCCACCAGCTACCAGGGTCAGACCCAGTACTTC
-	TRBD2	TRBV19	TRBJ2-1	CASSTPLLGGPWNEQFF	TGTGCCAGTAGTACCCCTCTCCTGGGAGGGCCGTGGAATGAGCAGTTCTTC
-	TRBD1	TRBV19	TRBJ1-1	CATGQGKTEAFF	TGTGCCACCGGACAGGGAAAAACTGAAGCTTTCTTT
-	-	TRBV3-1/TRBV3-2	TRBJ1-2	CASSPRTAAGGYTF	TGTGCCAGCAGCCCACGGACAGCCGCAGGCGGCTACACCTTC
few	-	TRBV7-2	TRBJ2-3	CASSPQGSTDTQYF	TGTGCCAGCAGCCCGCAGGGCAGCACAGATACGCAGTATTTT
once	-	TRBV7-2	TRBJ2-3	CASSLYTDTQYF	TGTGCCAGCAGCCTCTACACAGATACGCAGTATTTT
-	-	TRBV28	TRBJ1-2	CASREGGANYGYTF	TGTGCCAGCCGGGAGGGGGGAGCTAACTATGGCTACACCTTC
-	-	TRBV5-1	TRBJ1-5	CASSLDIRQPQHF	TGCGCCAGCAGCTTGGACATAAGACAGCCCCAGCATTTT
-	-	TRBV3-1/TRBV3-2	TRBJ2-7	CASSQAGIYEQYF	TGTGCCAGCAGCCAAGCAGGGATTTACGAGCAGTACTTC
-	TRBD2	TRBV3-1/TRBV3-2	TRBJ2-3	CASSALTSGSPTDTQYF	TGTGCCAGCAGTGCATTGACTAGCGGGAGTCCCACCGATACGCAGTATTTT
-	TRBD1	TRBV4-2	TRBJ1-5	CASSQEGTVNQPQHF	TGTGCCAGCAGCCAAGAAGGGACAGTAAATCAGCCCCAGCATTTT
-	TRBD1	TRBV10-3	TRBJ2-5	CAISTSRGREETQYF	TGTGCCATCAGTACTTCCAGGGGGCGCGAGGAGACCCAGTACTTC
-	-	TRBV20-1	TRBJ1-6	CSASPGTGNSPLHF	TGCAGTGCTAGTCCCGGGACTGGTAATTCACCCCTCCACTTT
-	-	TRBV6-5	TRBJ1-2	CAGERGLPNYGYTF	TGTGCCGGAGAGCGGGGCCTCCCTAACTATGGCTACACCTTC
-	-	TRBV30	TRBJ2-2	CAWSVRGTGELFF	TGTGCCTGGAGTGTACGGGGCACCGGGGAGCTGTTTTTT
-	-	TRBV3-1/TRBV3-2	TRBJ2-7	CASSQGGLSYEQYF	TGTGCCAGCAGCCAAGGGGGCCTCTCCTACGAGCAGTACTTC
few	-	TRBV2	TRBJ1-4	CASSEQGWTATNEKLFF	TGTGCCAGCAGTGAGCAGGGTTGGACAGCAACTAATGAAAAACTGTTTTTT
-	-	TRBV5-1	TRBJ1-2	CASSFGANYGYTF	TGCGCCAGCAGCTTCGGAGCTAACTATGGCTACACCTTC
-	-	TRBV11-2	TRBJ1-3	CASSLGVRAGNTIYF	TGTGCCAGCAGCTTAGGTGTCAGGGCGGGAAACACCATATATTTT
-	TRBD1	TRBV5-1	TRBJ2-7	CASSSGQGYEQYF	TGCGCCAGCAGCTCGGGACAGGGGTACGAGCAGTACTTC
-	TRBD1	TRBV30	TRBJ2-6	CAWTGGHSGANVLTF	TGTGCCTGGACAGGGGGACACTCTGGGGCCAACGTCCTGACTTTC
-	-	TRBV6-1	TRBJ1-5	CASSDSGYSNQPQHF	TGTGCCAGCAGTGACAGCGGTTATAGCAATCAGCCCCAGCATTTT